The rows below give T cell receptor beta chains drawn from one sample of a study of blood T cell repertoires in COVID-19. Profiled with immunoSEQ multiplex PCR; TCRdb holds only in-frame clones, not every one. This sample has 55,000 to 75,000 clones, with about 80% found just once. The sample taken for sequencing was peripheral blood. These receptors were obtained from a man aged 80 or over with COVID-19, enrolled during active disease. The conserved cysteine and the conserved F or W are not part of the CDR3 here.

cdr3_aa j_call v_call
ASSESGLAGELF TRBJ2-2 TRBV10-1
ASSVDLLNEQF TRBJ2-1 TRBV9
ASSAGRGNTEAF TRBJ1-1 TRBV9
ASSLSRSGSLDTQY TRBJ2-3 TRBV5-6
ASSYSHPTGAQRSNQPQH TRBJ1-5 TRBV6-2/TRBV6-3
ASSPHRAGDEKLF TRBJ1-4 TRBV6-2/TRBV6-3
ATSTRSWNTEAF TRBJ1-1 TRBV28
ASSLARAGGQPQH TRBJ1-5 TRBV7-8
AWSPDPRGEAF TRBJ1-1 TRBV30
ASSFPLTGTSTDTQY TRBJ2-3 TRBV28
ASSVGGGWSYEQY TRBJ2-7 TRBV9
SVAGGGTSGVLETQY TRBJ2-5 TRBV29-1
ASSFGGVGGNTIY TRBJ1-3 TRBV7-6
ASSPRPGANYGYT TRBJ1-2 TRBV14
ASSPGQVNYGYT TRBJ1-2 TRBV18
ASSEVRGSTDTQY TRBJ2-3 TRBV2
ASSTGQALYGYT TRBJ1-2 TRBV19
ASYTGSSYEQY TRBJ2-7 TRBV5-5
ASSPREVPVGDEQF TRBJ2-1 TRBV3-1/TRBV3-2
ASSELGRAKNIQY TRBJ2-4 TRBV2
ASSFDLNTEAF TRBJ1-1 TRBV28
ASSASAGDEKLF TRBJ1-4 TRBV7-9
ASSLEPGPEKLF TRBJ1-4 TRBV5-1
ASSLGLAGGNEQF TRBJ2-1 TRBV5-1
SVGQGGKETQY TRBJ2-5 TRBV29-1
ASSLQGPGNTIY TRBJ1-3 TRBV4-3
ATSRDLGSYNEQF TRBJ2-1 TRBV15
ASSSRLTGTQY TRBJ2-5 TRBV28
ASSPTGRDTEAF TRBJ1-1 TRBV5-4
ASSGQTSSYEQY TRBJ2-7 TRBV5-1
ASSQSTDTQY TRBJ2-3 TRBV11-3
ASSLRADGETQY TRBJ2-5 TRBV7-8
ASSVTPGLYGYT TRBJ1-2 TRBV11-2
ARSFAPGAGGLETQY TRBJ2-5 TRBV5-1
ASSLGADRGEKLF TRBJ1-4 TRBV5-4
ASRKDTYSNQPQH TRBJ1-5 TRBV6-6
ASSPQTENEQF TRBJ2-1 TRBV18
ASSLDWASGSGDTQY TRBJ2-3 TRBV7-2
ASLQPSRNKSTGKETQY TRBJ2-5 TRBV21-1
ASGHSNYGYT TRBJ1-2 TRBV12-5
ASSSNTGGYT TRBJ1-2 TRBV28
ASSWDRGTGELF TRBJ2-2 TRBV2
ASSLQGNHPYEQY TRBJ2-7 TRBV28
ASSQDPSGGGAF TRBJ1-1 TRBV4-3
ASSDVREGTEAF TRBJ1-1 TRBV2
ATSDRRAGQPQH TRBJ1-5 TRBV24-1
ARGQEPGNTIY TRBJ1-3 TRBV3-1/TRBV3-2
ASSYSGLAGQETQY TRBJ2-5 TRBV6-5
ASSHGQGIPL TRBJ2-1 TRBV6-2/TRBV6-3